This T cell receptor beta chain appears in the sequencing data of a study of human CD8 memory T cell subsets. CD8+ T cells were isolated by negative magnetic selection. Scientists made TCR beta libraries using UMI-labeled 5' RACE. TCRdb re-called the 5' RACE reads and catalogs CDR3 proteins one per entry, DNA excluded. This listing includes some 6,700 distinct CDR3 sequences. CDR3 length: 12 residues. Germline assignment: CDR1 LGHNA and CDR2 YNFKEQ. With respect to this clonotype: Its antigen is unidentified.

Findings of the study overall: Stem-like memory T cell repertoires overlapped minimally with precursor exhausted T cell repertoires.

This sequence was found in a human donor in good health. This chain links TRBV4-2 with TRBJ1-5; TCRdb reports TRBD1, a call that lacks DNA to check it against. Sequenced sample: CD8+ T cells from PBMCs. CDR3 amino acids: CASSHPGQPQHF.